This T cell receptor beta chain emerged from a study of T-cell memory formation after mild COVID-19. Study-level information: The study found TCR clusters largely donor specific.

MiXCR, applied by TCRdb to the 5' RACE reads, yields one record per CDR3 protein. The table includes 550,000 to 700,000 distinct CDR3 sequences, under 20% detected once. Trimming left V 4 bases short and J 10 bases short, with 8 bases between. The V gene's germline CDR1 is SGHVS and CDR2 FNYEAQ. CDR3 size: 11 residues. Material for sequencing was PBMCs or a T cell subset sorted from them (not recorded which). The rearrangement uses TRBV7-6 and TRBJ2-1; tentatively, D is TRBD2 (5 bases). The sequence was obtained from an adult woman who had mild COVID-19 (a few samples of this study predate the infection). Cell type and time point are not known. The CDR3, as DNA: TGTGCCAGCAGCTCCCAGCGGGAGCAGTTCTTC. Amino acids: CASSSQREQFF.